Below are 10 T cell receptor beta chains sequenced from a single sample in a study of blood T cell repertoires in COVID-19. TCRdb's table, derived via immunoSEQ multiplex PCR, lists solely in-frame clones and lacks some. The sample lists about 350,000 clones, 90% to 95% occurring once. The sample was peripheral blood. These receptors all come from a woman younger than 35 who had recovered from COVID-19.

The rearrangement uses TRBV6-2 or TRBV6-3 and TRBJ1-2, with a weak D call TRBD1 (6 bases). V dropped 0 bases and J dropped 7 bases, with 15 bases sitting between them. Germline V lookup: CDR1 MNHEY, CDR2 SVGEGT. This CDR3 is built from 15 residues. The CDR3 nucleotides are TGTGCCAGCAGTTACTCCCGGCAGGGGCTCACTGGCTACACCTTC. It codes for CASSYSRQGLTGYTF.

This clone was recorded once. V is TRBV5-1 and J is TRBJ2-1; 7 bases match TRBD2. The CDR3 runs to 15 residues. CDR1 and CDR2 from the germline V gene are SGHRS and YFSETQ. Trimming removed 4 bases from V and 9 bases from J; junction bases left unmatched: 13. In DNA, the CDR3 is TGCGCCAGCAGCATTGGGTTAGCGGGTCCGGGTGAGCAGTTCTTC. Translating gives CASSIGLAGPGEQFF.

This sequence joins TRBV7-9 and TRBJ1-1; D gene uncertain. Germline-derived CDR1 and CDR2 are SEHNR and FQNEAQ (reference sequence). V was cut by 5 bases and J by 0 bases, with 10 bases left in between. The length of the CDR3 is 14 residues. Here the CDR3 DNA reads TGTGCCAGCAGCCTGGACTTCATGAACACTGAAGCTTTCTTT. Protein: CASSLDFMNTEAFF.

DNA for the CDR3: TGTGCCAGCAGCTTAGGGGGAGGCAGTATGGGCTACGAGCAGTACGTC. It yields the protein CASSLGGGSMGYEQYV. V gene TRBV7-2 combines with J gene TRBJ2-7; perhaps TRBD2 as D (6 bases). Germline CDR1 reads SGHTA; CDR2 reads FQGNSA. The CDR3 totals 16 residues. The V end lost 1 base, the J end lost 3 bases, and 16 bases lay between the germline ends.

The rearrangement joins TRBV5-5 to TRBJ2-1; 8 bases match TRBD2. The CDR3 has 16 residues. CDR1 is SGHKS, CDR2 YYEKEE, per germline (reference sequence). V gave up 5 bases and J gave up 6 bases; unmatched junction bases: 13. The CDR3, as DNA: TGTGCCAGCAGGGGGGGAGCGGGAGCGTATGGCAATGAGCAGTTCTTC. This translates into CASRGGAGAYGNEQFF. Together with reference TRBV5-5 and TRBJ2-1, the CDR3 gives the full variable domain: DAGVTQSPTHLIKTRGQQVTLRCSPISGHKSVSWYQQVLGQGPQFIFQYYEKEERGRGNFPDRFSARQFPNYSSELNVNALLLGDSALYLCASRGGAGAYGNEQFFGPGTRLTVL.

This chain uses TRBV12-3 or TRBV12-4 with TRBJ2-1; D is uncertain. CDR3 size: 13 residues. Between the trimmed V and J ends, which lost 3 bases and 4 bases, there was a span of 7 bases. This CDR3 is CASSFPGYNEQFF. As DNA, the CDR3 is TGTGCCAGCAGTTTCCCCGGGTACAATGAGCAGTTCTTC.

This clone was found once. The chain links TRBV6-5 to TRBJ2-1; 10 bases fit TRBD2. Per germline, CDR1 MNHEY and CDR2 SVGAGI. The CDR3 is 16 amino acids. The junction had 7 bases not matched to a gene; V was cut back by 0 bases and J by 8 bases. CDR3 DNA: TGTGCCAGCAGTTACTCACCGGGACTAGCGTCGGATGAGCAGTTCTTC. This encodes CASSYSPGLASDEQFF.

The chain couples TRBV7-2 to TRBJ2-5, with 10 bases that match TRBD2. Germline values: CDR1 SGHTA, CDR2 FQGNSA. After removal of 1 base from V and 6 bases from J, the junction contained 8 bases not matched to a gene. This CDR3 is built from 16 residues. The CDR3 reads CASSLVALAGKKTQYF. CDR3 in DNA: TGTGCCAGCAGCTTAGTCGCACTAGCGGGAAAAAAGACCCAGTACTTC.

This clone appeared a few times. The gene calls are TRBV5-8 and TRBJ2-2; 7 bases are shared with TRBD1. The CDR3 runs 16 residues. CDR1 is SGHTS, CDR2 YDEGEE, per germline. V dropped 4 bases and J dropped 2; count of bases not matched to a gene: 8. The CDR3 is CASSLKKGANTGELFF. The CDR3 DNA is TGTGCCAGCAGCCTCAAGAAGGGGGCAAACACCGGGGAGCTGTTTTTT. The full variable domain, its missing parts supplied by reference TRBV5-8 and TRBJ2-2, is EAGVTQSPTHLIKTRGQQATLRCSPISGHTSVYWYQQALGLGLQFLLWYDEGEERNRGNFPPRFSGRQFPNYSSELNVNALELEDSALYLCASSLKKGANTGELFFGEGSRLTVL.

The chain uses TRBV7-2 and TRBJ2-7, with D perhaps TRBD2 (5 bases). Germline V lookup: CDR1 SGHTA, CDR2 FQGNSA. The CDR3 is 14 residues long. Trimming stripped 0 bases from V and 4 bases from J, with 10 bases between. The chain's CDR3 is CASSLAGPGYEQYV. The CDR3, as DNA: TGTGCCAGCAGCTTAGCAGGTCCGGGATACGAGCAGTACGTC.